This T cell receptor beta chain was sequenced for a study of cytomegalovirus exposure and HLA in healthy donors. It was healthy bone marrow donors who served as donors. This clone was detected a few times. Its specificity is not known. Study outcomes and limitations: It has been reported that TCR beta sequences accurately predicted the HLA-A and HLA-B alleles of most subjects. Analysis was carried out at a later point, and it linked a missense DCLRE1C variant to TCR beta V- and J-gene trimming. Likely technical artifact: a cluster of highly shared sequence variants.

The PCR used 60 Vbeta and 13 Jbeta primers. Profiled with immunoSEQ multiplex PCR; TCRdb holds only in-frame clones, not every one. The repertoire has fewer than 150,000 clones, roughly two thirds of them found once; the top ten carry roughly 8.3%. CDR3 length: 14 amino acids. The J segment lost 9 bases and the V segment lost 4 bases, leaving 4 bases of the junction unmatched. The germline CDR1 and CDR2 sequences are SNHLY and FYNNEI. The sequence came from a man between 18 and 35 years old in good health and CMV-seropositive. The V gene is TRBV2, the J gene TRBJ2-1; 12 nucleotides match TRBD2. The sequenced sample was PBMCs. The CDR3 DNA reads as TGTGCCAGCAGTGTTGGACTAGCGGGGTTTGAGCAGTTCTTC. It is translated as CASSVGLAGFEQFF. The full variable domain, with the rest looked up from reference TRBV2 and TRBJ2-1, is EPEVTQTPSHQVTQMGQEVILRCVPISNHLYFYWYRQILGQKVEFLVSFYNNEISEKSEIFDDQFSVERPDGSNFTLKIRSTKLEDSAMYFCASSVGLAGFEQFFGPGTRLTVL.